This passage covers 16 T cell receptor beta chains from one sample sequenced in a study of blood T cell repertoires in COVID-19. Sequencing was performed with immunoSEQ multiplex PCR; in TCRdb, only in-frame clones are kept and a portion is missing. The repertoire holds 200,000 to 250,000 clones, about 81% seen once, with roughly 5.1% in the top ten. Material: peripheral blood. All receptors derive from a woman between 70 and 85 years old with COVID-19, enrolled during active disease.

The rearrangement uses TRBV6-5 and TRBJ2-7; possibly TRBD1 for D (5 bases). Germline CDR1 MNHEY, CDR2 SVGAGI. The CDR3 sequence is 15 residues long. V shed 4 bases and J shed 4 bases, with 17 bases lying between them. CDR3 sequence: CASSFRGRLGYEQYF. CDR3 nucleotide sequence: TGTGCCAGCAGTTTTAGGGGCAGATTGGGATACGAGCAGTACTTC.

The chain uses TRBV5-8 and TRBJ1-1; 9 nucleotides agree with TRBD1. The CDR3 extends over 15 amino acids. Trimming removed 0 bases from V and 11 bases from J; junction bases left unmatched: 11. CDR1 SGHTS and CDR2 YDEGEE come from the germline V gene. The CDR3 loop is CASSLVQGAKRNAFF. The CDR3 nucleotides are TGTGCCAGCAGCTTGGTACAGGGGGCGAAAAGAAACGCTTTCTTT.

The chain links TRBV7-2 to TRBJ2-3; 8 positions match TRBD2. Germline V lookup: CDR1 SGHTA, CDR2 FQGNSA. V gave up 5 bases and J gave up 5 bases; unmatched junction bases: 6. The CDR3 spans 14 residues. The CDR3 sequence is CASSVSGRGDTQYF. CDR3 nucleotides: TGTGCCAGCAGCGTGAGCGGGAGAGGAGATACGCAGTATTTT.

V usage is TRBV6-6 and J usage is TRBJ1-1; a possible D gene is TRBD1 (6 bases). The V gene's germline CDR1 is MNHNY and CDR2 SVGAGI (reference sequence). V was cut by 7 bases and J by 0 bases, with 15 bases left in between. CDR3 length: 15 amino acids. The CDR3 sequence: CASIPPGHLNTEAFF. The CDR3 region has the DNA TGTGCCAGCATTCCCCCGGGACACTTGAACACTGAAGCTTTCTTT.

For this clone: The junction departs from germline at one end; a sequencing error may be responsible. The chain combines TRBV10-1 with TRBJ2-2; D possibly corresponds to TRBD2 (5 bases). The CDR3 runs to 14 residues. Germline assignment: CDR1 WNHNN and CDR2 SYGVQD (reference sequence). The CDR3 protein is CASCEDSTTGELFF. CDR3 coding DNA: TGCGCCAGCTGTGAGGACTCCACGACCGGGGAGCTGTTTTTT.

The V and J genes are TRBV24-1 and TRBJ1-5; D not resolved. Germline V CDR1 and CDR2: KGHDR, SFDVKD. CDR3 length: 15 amino acids. V dropped 5 bases and J dropped 6 bases, with 16 bases sitting between them. CDR3 bases: TGTGCCACCAGTGCCACCGGGTTGGCGAGTCAGCCCCAGCATTTT. Translated: CATSATGLASQPQHF.

The J gene is TRBJ2-6, the V gene TRBV7-9, with TRBD1 identical over 8 bases. The CDR3 is 15 residues long. With 3 bases clipped from V and 5 bases from J, the junction kept 3 bases outside the gene matches. CDR1 and CDR2 from the germline V gene are SEHNR and FQNEAQ (reference sequence). CDR3 loop: CASSLRQGRANVLTF. The CDR3 DNA reads as TGTGCCAGCAGCTTGAGACAGGGGAGGGCCAACGTCCTGACTTTC.

This chain links TRBV19 with TRBJ2-1; maybe TRBD2 (5 bases). Germline V gene data show CDR1 as LNHDA and CDR2 as SQIVND (reference sequence). Trimming left V 7 bases short and J 4 bases short, with 14 bases between. The CDR3 runs to 14 residues. This chain's CDR3 is CASTPDREYNEQFF. As DNA, the CDR3 is TGTGCCAGTACCCCCGATCGGGAATACAATGAGCAGTTCTTC.

The genes are TRBV3-1 (or the pseudogene TRBV3-2) and TRBJ2-7, with 7 bases matching TRBD2. The CDR3 runs 14 residues. CDR1 is LGHDT, CDR2 YNNKEL, per germline (reference sequence). Unmatched junction bases numbered 3, after V lost 1 base and J lost 3 bases. The CDR3 loop is CASSQGGSLYEQYF. CDR3 nucleotide sequence: TGTGCCAGCAGCCAAGGCGGGAGCCTCTACGAGCAGTACTTC.

The chain has TRBV6-6 and TRBJ2-7; 10 bases agree with TRBD2. In germline, CDR1 is MNHNY, CDR2 SVGAGI (reference sequence). The CDR3 consists of 16 residues. The J segment lost 3 bases and the V segment lost 4 bases, leaving 9 bases of the junction unmatched. CDR3 amino acids: CASSSAASSGSYEQYF. The CDR3 nucleotides read TGTGCCAGCAGTTCCGCCGCGTCTAGCGGGAGCTACGAGCAGTACTTC.

The chain employs TRBV11-2 and TRBJ2-2; TRBD2 matches 9 bases. The germline V gene has CDR1 SGHAT and CDR2 FQNNGV. The V segment lost 3 bases and the J segment 6 bases; nucleotides outside the gene matches: 5. This CDR3 is 15 amino acids long. The CDR3 DNA is TGTGCCAGCAGCTTTGTAGCGGGAGCTGCCGGGGAGCTGTTTTTT. It translates to CASSFVAGAAGELFF.

The chain links TRBV15 to TRBJ2-7; 7 bases agree with TRBD2. Trimming took 0 bases from V and 1 from J; bases not matched to a gene: 12. Germline-derived CDR1 and CDR2 are LNHNV and YYDKDF (reference sequence). The CDR3 has 18 residues. This chain's CDR3 is CATSRDRGLVGGSYEQYF. The CDR3 DNA is TGTGCCACCAGCAGAGATCGCGGACTAGTAGGCGGATCCTACGAGCAGTACTTC.

Comments on this clone: At one boundary the junction diverges from the germline segment, which might be a read error. The chain has TRBV3-1 (or the pseudogene TRBV3-2) and TRBJ2-1; 9 bases agree with TRBD2. In germline, CDR1 is LGHDT, CDR2 YNNKEL (reference sequence). The length of the CDR3 is 20 residues. CDR3 nucleotide sequence: TGTGCCAGCAGCAAAGAAGCGGGAGGAAGTTATAGGGGGATATACAATGAGCAGTTCTTC. This codes for CASSKEAGGSYRGIYNEQFF.

J is TRBJ1-6 and V is TRBV28; D unclear. V was cut by 3 bases and J by 0 bases, with 12 bases left in between. From germline, CDR1 is MDHEN and CDR2 SYDVKM. There are 17 residues in the CDR3. The CDR3 DNA is TGTGCCAGCAGTTTCGAGGCAAGGAGCTCCTATAATTCACCCCTCCACTTT. Its protein product is CASSFEARSSYNSPLHF.

As to this clone: One junction end does not reproduce the germline sequence, and a read error may be involved. The chain carries TRBV7-2 and TRBJ2-7, with D maybe TRBD2 (5 bases). CDR3 size: 11 residues. Germline V gene sequence: CDR1 SGHTA, CDR2 FQGNSA. CDR3: CASSSGELEHF. For the CDR3, the DNA is TGTGCCAGCAGCTCAGGAGAACTAGAGCACTTC.

This clone was found a few times. The chain uses TRBV30 and TRBJ1-3; no firm D call. Trimming took off 1 base at V and 7 bases at J, with 14 bases between the two ends. Germline CDR1 GTSNPN, CDR2 SVGIG (reference sequence). The length of the CDR3 is 14 residues. CDR3: CAWSGNSFGNTIYF. Here the CDR3 DNA reads TGTGCCTGGAGTGGTAACTCCTTCGGGAACACCATATATTTT.